The 28 T cell receptor beta chains below were found in one sample sequenced in a study of cytomegalovirus exposure and HLA in healthy donors. Researchers ran the PCR with 60 Vbeta and 13 Jbeta primers. Some clones are missing from TCRdb's copy, which holds only in-frame ones; the method was immunoSEQ multiplex PCR. Of about 230,000 clones in the sample, roughly 90% are singletons; the top ten hold 1%. The specimen sequenced was PBMCs. These receptors all stem from a woman younger than 35 in good health and CMV-seronegative.

This clone was seen a few times. This CDR3 is CASSHGQQYEQYF. The CDR3 DNA reads as TGCGCCAGCAGCCATGGACAGCAATACGAGCAGTACTTC. The rearrangement links TRBV4-1 to TRBJ2-7, with D tentatively TRBD1 (6 bases). V was cut by 3 bases and J by 4 bases, with 10 bases left in between. Germline V gives CDR1 MGHRA, CDR2 YSYEKL. This CDR3 is 13 amino acids long.

The chain joins TRBV11-2 to TRBJ2-2, with a tentative D call TRBD1 (6 bases). Germline CDR1 reads SGHAT; CDR2 reads FQNNGV. CDR3 length equals 16 residues. The germline V and J ends were trimmed by 5 bases and 4 bases, with 17 bases remaining between them. The CDR3 bases are TGTGCCAGCAGCGTACGCCCAGGGGTAGGCACCGGGGAGCTGTTTTTT. Amino acid sequence: CASSVRPGVGTGELFF. The entire variable domain, with the rest obtained from reference TRBV11-2 and TRBJ2-2, is as follows: EAGVAQSPRYKIIEKRQSVAFWCNPISGHATLYWYQQILGQGPKLLIQFQNNGVVDDSQLPKDRFSAERLKGVDSTLKIQPAKLEDSAVYLCASSVRPGVGTGELFFGEGSRLTVL.

This clone came up once. The chain uses TRBV7-2 and TRBJ1-3; 7 bases map to TRBD1. V was clipped by 6 bases and J by 7 bases; unmatched bases: 6. Per germline, CDR1 SGHTA and CDR2 FQGNSA. This CDR3 has 13 amino acids. In nucleotides, the CDR3 is TGTGCCAGCAGTCCAGGGGGTCGGAACACCATATATTTT. Residues: CASSPGGRNTIYF.

The gene calls are TRBV6-5 and TRBJ2-1, with 7 bases lining up with TRBD1. CDR3 length: 15 amino acids. V dropped 6 bases and J dropped 4; count of bases not matched to a gene: 9. Germline V gives CDR1 MNHEY, CDR2 SVGAGI. DNA of the CDR3: TGTGCCAGCAGCCATATGGGACAGAGATACAATGAGCAGTTCTTC. It is translated as CASSHMGQRYNEQFF.

V is TRBV7-2 and J is TRBJ2-5; no firm D call. The DNA end lines up better with TRBJ2-7; the J call may be wrong. The germline V gene encodes CDR1 SGHTA and CDR2 FQGNSA. The CDR3 totals 12 residues. CDR3 region: CASSPPTNEQYF. The CDR3, as DNA: TGTGCCAGCAGCCCGCCCACTAACGAGCAGTACTTC.

This clone showed up just once. The chain joins TRBV19 to TRBJ1-2; D not certain. The CDR3 runs 14 residues. Trimming stripped 5 bases from V and 4 bases from J, with 14 bases between. Germline values: CDR1 LNHDA, CDR2 SQIVND (reference sequence). The CDR3: CASSPGLNLYGYTF. CDR3 nucleotides: TGTGCCAGTAGTCCCGGACTGAACCTCTATGGCTACACCTTC.

The V gene is TRBV27, the J gene TRBJ1-4, with a weak D call TRBD1 (5 bases). V gave up 1 base and J gave up 3 bases, with 15 bases separating them. Per the germline V gene, CDR1 is MNHEY and CDR2 is SMNVEV (reference sequence). This CDR3 contains 17 residues. The CDR3 nucleotides read TGTGCCAGCAGTTTATTCGCCAGGGCGGGGGCTAATGAAAAACTGTTTTTT. Amino acids: CASSLFARAGANEKLFF. Complete variable domain (other parts from reference TRBV27 and TRBJ1-4): EAQVTQNPRYLITVTGKKLTVTCSQNMNHEYMSWYRQDPGLGLRQIYYSMNVEVTDKGDVPEGYKVSRKEKRNFPLILESPSPNQTSLYFCASSLFARAGANEKLFFGSGTQLSVL.

The V gene is TRBV5-1, the J gene TRBJ2-1, with 11 nucleotides matching TRBD1. CDR3 size: 15 residues. Germline values: CDR1 SGHRS, CDR2 YFSETQ. Trimming at V came to 3 bases and at J to 2 bases, leaving 1 base not matched to a gene. CDR3 sequence (DNA): TGCGCCAGCAGCTGGACAGGGGGCACCTACAATGAGCAGTTCTTC. Its protein product is CASSWTGGTYNEQFF.

The chain combines TRBV5-1 with TRBJ2-7, with 8 bases aligning to TRBD2. V was pared by 0 bases and J by 7 bases, with 12 bases of the junction left unmatched. This CDR3 comprises 16 residues. Per germline, CDR1 SGHRS and CDR2 YFSETQ. CDR3 protein: CASSLDYGGGISEQYF. In DNA form, the CDR3 reads TGCGCCAGCAGCTTGGATTACGGCGGGGGGATTTCGGAGCAGTACTTC.

The chain links TRBV2 to TRBJ2-7; tentatively, D is TRBD1 (5 bases). Germline CDR1 reads SNHLY; CDR2 reads FYNNEI. The CDR3 has 15 amino acids. Trimming shortened V by 5 bases and J by 4 bases, and 18 bases separated the two germline ends. The CDR3 reads CASSLGHPATYEQYF. CDR3 coding DNA: TGTGCCAGCAGTCTCGGACACCCAGCAACTTACGAGCAGTACTTC.

This clone was observed a single time. CDR3 residues: CASSPLRDRDTEQYF. CDR3 DNA: TGTGCCAGCTCACCACTAAGAGACAGGGACACCGAGCAGTACTTC. This chain connects TRBV18 to TRBJ2-7, with TRBD1 identical over 7 bases. V lost 1 base and J lost 6; bases outside the gene matches: 9. The germline gives CDR1 KGHSH, CDR2 LQKENI. The CDR3 has 15 residues.

The V and J genes are TRBV29-1 and TRBJ2-3, with D possibly TRBD1 on 6 matching bases. CDR1 SQVTM and CDR2 ANQGSEA come from the germline V gene. With 4 bases removed from V and 2 bases from J, the gap between germline ends came to 19 bases. This CDR3 contains 16 residues. CDR3 DNA sequence: TGCAGCGTTGCACTTTTATTGGGGGCCACCACAGATACGCAGTATTTT. Translating gives CSVALLLGATTDTQYF.

The rearrangement joins TRBV7-8 to TRBJ2-7; tentatively, D is TRBD1 (6 bases). The CDR3 totals 16 residues. Germline CDR1 reads SGHVS; CDR2 reads FQNEAQ. Between the trimmed V and J ends, which lost 4 bases and 6 bases, there was a span of 22 bases. The CDR3 nucleotides are TGTGCCAGCAGCTCACCTACAGGGATACCCCTCGCCGAGCAGTACTTC. Its protein is CASSSPTGIPLAEQYF. Together with reference TRBV7-8 and TRBJ2-7, the CDR3 gives the full variable domain: GAGVSQSPRYKVAKRGQDVALRCDPISGHVSLFWYQQALGQGPEFLTYFQNEAQLDKSGLPSDRFFAERPEGSVSTLKIQRTQQEDSAVYLCASSSPTGIPLAEQYFGPGTRLTVT.

This clone appeared once. The chain employs TRBV12-2 and TRBJ1-2; no DNA check was done on the table's D call, TRBD1. TRBV12-2 is shown as a pseudogene. The CDR3 runs 16 residues. The CDR3 DNA reads as TGTGCAAGTCGCTTACTATCCCGGGACAGGGGCTTTGGCTACACCTTC. This encodes CASRLLSRDRGFGYTF.

The V call is TRBV6-6, the J call TRBJ1-2; D might be TRBD1 (6 bases). CDR3 size: 16 residues. CDR1 MNHNY and CDR2 SVGAGI come from the germline V gene (reference sequence). V lost 2 bases, J lost 1 base, and 14 bases lay in between. The CDR3 region has the DNA TGTGCCAGCAGTTACGTGGTTGTGGACAGTAACTATGGCTACACCTTC. Protein product: CASSYVVVDSNYGYTF.

This clone has only one observation. The chain combines TRBV7-9 with TRBJ1-2; a possible D gene is TRBD1 (5 bases). CDR1 and CDR2 from the germline V gene are SEHNR and FQNEAQ (reference sequence). This CDR3 has 15 residues. The V end lost 1 base, the J end lost 4 bases, and 13 bases lay between the germline ends. The CDR3 loop is CASSLGGDSSYGYTF. CDR3 DNA sequence: TGTGCCAGCAGCTTAGGGGGGGATTCCTCCTATGGCTACACCTTC.

The CDR3 sequence is CASSFQGDNSPLHF. The CDR3 DNA is TGTGCCAGCAGCTTTCAGGGGGATAATTCACCCCTCCACTTT. The V and J genes are TRBV7-2 and TRBJ1-6; 7 bases match TRBD1. This CDR3 has 14 residues. The germline V gene encodes CDR1 SGHTA and CDR2 FQGNSA. V gave up 3 bases and J gave up 5 bases; unmatched junction bases: 1.

There are a few counts of this clone. The chain combines TRBV9 with TRBJ2-5; D gene ambiguous. Germline lookup yields CDR1 SGDLS and CDR2 YYNGEE. The CDR3 is 12 residues long. V was cut by 0 bases and J by 5 bases, with 5 bases left in between. The DNA of the CDR3 is TGTGCCAGCAGCGTAGACGGGGAGACCCAGTACTTC. Residues: CASSVDGETQYF.

V is TRBV7-8 and J is TRBJ2-7; D is unresolved. The germline CDR1 and CDR2 sequences are SGHVS and FQNEAQ. The ends were cut back, 3 bases at V and 3 bases at J, with 9 bases in the middle. CDR3 length: 13 amino acids. CDR3 sequence: CASSFTFSYEQYF. The CDR3 DNA follows: TGTGCCAGCAGCTTTACGTTTAGCTACGAGCAGTACTTC.

The chain joins TRBV7-2 to TRBJ2-3; 9 positions agree with TRBD2. The CDR3 spans 15 residues. V shed 3 bases, J shed 4 bases, and the junction held 5 bases outside the gene matches. The germline gives CDR1 SGHTA, CDR2 FQGNSA. The CDR3, as DNA: TGTGCCAGCAGCTTTCTAGCGGGAATTTCAGATACGCAGTATTTT. This gives the protein CASSFLAGISDTQYF.

The chain uses TRBV10-3 and TRBJ2-7, with D perhaps TRBD1 (5 bases). The ends were cut back, 6 bases at V and 6 bases at J, with 9 bases in the middle. Per germline, CDR1 ENHRY and CDR2 SYGVKD. The CDR3 spans 11 residues. CDR3 bases: TGTGCCATCAGCCAGGGATCCGAGCAGTACTTC. Amino acids: CAISQGSEQYF.

This clone was seen a few times. V is TRBV7-3 and J is TRBJ2-3, with 7 bases lining up with TRBD1. The CDR3 contains 15 residues. Germline V lookup: CDR1 SGHTA, CDR2 FQGTGA. V trimming: 0 bases; J trimming: 4 bases; junction bases outside the gene matches: 4. The CDR3 DNA reads TGTGCCAGCAGCTTAACCGGACAGGAGGCAGATACGCAGTATTTT. Translated: CASSLTGQEADTQYF. Full variable domain (outside the CDR3, taken from reference TRBV7-3 and TRBJ2-3): GAGVSQTPSNKVTEKGKYVELRCDPISGHTALYWYRQSLGQGPEFLIYFQGTGAADDSGLPNDRFFAVRPEGSVSTLKIQRTERGDSAVYLCASSLTGQEADTQYFGPGTRLTVL.

The rearrangement joins TRBV5-6 to TRBJ2-7; 7 bases are shared with TRBD2. Germline V gene data show CDR1 as SGHDT and CDR2 as YYEEEE. The CDR3 contains 14 residues. The ends lost 6 bases at V and 3 bases at J; junction bases unmatched: 9. The CDR3 loop is CASTRTGGIYEQYF. Written as DNA, the CDR3 is TGTGCCAGCACCCGGACGGGGGGAATCTACGAGCAGTACTTC.

The rearrangement uses TRBV10-2 and TRBJ2-1; the match to TRBD1 covers 11 bases. The germline V gene encodes CDR1 WSHSY and CDR2 SAAADI. The CDR3 totals 12 residues. Trimming took 7 bases from V and 15 from J; bases not matched to a gene: 8. CDR3 nucleotides: TGCGCCAGCAACAGGACAGGGGGCGATCCGTTCTTC. Translating it yields CASNRTGGDPFF.

This clone was observed once. The chain carries TRBV5-1 and TRBJ1-2, with a weak D call TRBD1 (6 bases). V lost 3 bases and J lost 1, with 22 bases in between. Germline V gene lookup returns CDR1 SGHRS and CDR2 YFSETQ. This CDR3 region has 18 residues. The CDR3 DNA is TGCGCCAGCAGCTCCGGTCCAGGGCGGACAGTGCTTAACTATGGCTACACCTTC. Residues: CASSSGPGRTVLNYGYTF.

V and J are TRBV2 and TRBJ2-5, with D possibly TRBD1 on 5 matching bases. The CDR3 has 13 amino acids. Between the trimmed V and J ends, which lost 8 bases and 7 bases, there was a span of 17 bases. Germline CDR1 is SNHLY and CDR2 is FYNNEI. The CDR3 here is CASCQGGVGTQYF. CDR3 DNA sequence: TGTGCCAGCTGTCAGGGCGGTGTGGGGACCCAGTACTTC.

The genes are TRBV27 and TRBJ2-2; possible D gene TRBD1, 5 bases. Trimming shortened V by 6 bases and J by 7 bases, and 15 bases separated the two germline ends. The CDR3 loop spans 14 amino acids. Germline CDR1 and CDR2: MNHEY and SMNVEV (reference sequence). The CDR3 loop is CASSPGLRGGELFF. The CDR3 DNA reads as TGTGCCAGCAGCCCGGGTCTTAGGGGCGGGGAGCTGTTTTTT.

This clone was counted a single time. The V gene is TRBV19, the J gene TRBJ1-5; 9 bases line up with TRBD1. The CDR3 is made up of 14 amino acids. Germline loops: CDR1 LNHDA, CDR2 SQIVND (reference sequence). With V trimmed by 7 bases and J by 4 bases, 5 bases remained unmatched. CDR3 coding DNA: TGTGCCAGTACCCAAGGACAGGGGAATCAGCCCCAGCATTTT. Its protein product is CASTQGQGNQPQHF. The full variable domain, its missing parts supplied by reference TRBV19 and TRBJ1-5, is DGGITQSPKYLFRKEGQNVTLSCEQNLNHDAMYWYRQDPGQGLRLIYYSQIVNDFQKGDIAEGYSVSREKKESFPLTVTSAQKNPTAFYLCASTQGQGNQPQHFGDGTRLSIL.